The 21 T cell receptor beta chains in this list originate from one sample, sequenced in a study of T cell responses to AZD1222 COVID-19 vaccine. Only in-frame clones appear in the TCRdb table, and some are missing; sequencing was by immunoSEQ multiplex PCR. The sample holds roughly 120,000 clones; 85% to 95% are singletons and the top ten take approximately 8%. The sequencing here drew on peripheral blood, taken on day 0 of AZD1222 vaccination. These receptors were collected from an adult in good health.

The rearrangement links TRBV11-2 to TRBJ2-4; possibly TRBD1 or TRBD2 for D (5 bases each). This CDR3 contains 12 residues. From germline, CDR1 is SGHAT and CDR2 FQNNGV. Trimming took 6 bases from V and 9 from J, leaving 12 bases between them. CDR3 protein: CASRGSGTIQYF. DNA of the CDR3: TGTGCCAGCAGAGGGTCAGGGACCATTCAGTACTTC.

This chain connects TRBV12-3 or TRBV12-4 to TRBJ1-2, with D unclear. The CDR3 has 12 residues. Trimming stripped 1 base from V and 6 bases from J, with 6 bases between. The CDR3 reads CASSLGTHGYTF. In DNA form, the CDR3 reads TGTGCCAGCAGTTTAGGAACCCATGGCTACACCTTC.

The chain is built from TRBV12-3 or TRBV12-4 and TRBJ1-2; no firm D call. The CDR3 is 12 residues long. V was shortened by 6 bases and J by 5 bases, with 10 bases between the two germline ends. The CDR3 is CASRELRYGYTF. CDR3 nucleotide sequence: TGTGCCAGCAGGGAGTTGCGTTATGGCTACACCTTC.

The chain couples TRBV10-3 to TRBJ1-2; no firm D call. Germline V gene lookup returns CDR1 ENHRY and CDR2 SYGVKD. This CDR3 has 14 residues. Trimming pared 2 bases from V and 6 bases from J, leaving 13 bases between. CDR3 sequence (DNA): TGTGCCATCAGTGAGGGTAAGGGAAATGATGGCTACACCTTC. As protein: CAISEGKGNDGYTF.

This chain joins TRBV5-1 and TRBJ1-1, with D uncertain. The CDR3 contains 15 residues. The V gene's germline CDR1 is SGHRS and CDR2 YFSETQ. Trimming took 2 bases from V and 10 from J, leaving 21 bases between them. CDR3 in DNA: TGCGCCAGCAGCTTAAGTCTGACCCGGCCGCAAGTAGCTTTCTTT. This translates into CASSLSLTRPQVAFF. The full variable domain, its missing parts supplied by reference TRBV5-1 and TRBJ1-1, is KAGVTQTPRYLIKTRGQQVTLSCSPISGHRSVSWYQQTPGQGLQFLFEYFSETQRNKGNFPGRFSGRQFSNSRSEMNVSTLELGDSALYLCASSLSLTRPQVAFFGQGTRLTVV.

V usage is TRBV6-5 and J usage is TRBJ1-2; 8 bases align to TRBD1. The germline V gene has CDR1 MNHEY and CDR2 SVGAGI. J lost 7 bases, V lost 5 bases, and 6 bases had no gene match. CDR3 length equals 13 residues. The DNA for the CDR3 is TGTGCCAGCAGTAACAGGGGGAACGGTGGCTACACCTTC. Translating gives CASSNRGNGGYTF.

CDR3 sequence (DNA): TGTGCCAGCAGGCAAGGGGCGGGGACTGAAGCTTTCTTT. Translation: CASRQGAGTEAFF. This chain connects TRBV7-6 to TRBJ1-1; perhaps TRBD1 as D (5 bases). Germline lookup yields CDR1 SGHVS and CDR2 FNYEAQ. This CDR3 comprises 13 residues. V gave up 6 bases and J gave up 5 bases, with 13 bases separating them.

The chain couples TRBV30 to TRBJ2-1; perhaps TRBD1 as D (5 bases). V was clipped by 3 bases and J by 7 bases, with 13 bases between them. CDR1 GTSNPN and CDR2 SVGIG come from the germline V gene (reference sequence). This CDR3 contains 13 residues. This CDR3 reads CAWSGPGKNEQFF. CDR3 DNA: TGTGCCTGGAGCGGCCCAGGGAAGAATGAGCAGTTCTTC.

The chain is built from TRBV3-1 (or the pseudogene TRBV3-2) and TRBJ2-7, with 11 bases matching TRBD2. This CDR3 region has 14 residues. Trimming at V came to 2 bases and at J to 5 bases, leaving 2 bases not matched to a gene. Germline V gene sequence: CDR1 LGHDT, CDR2 YNNKEL (reference sequence). In DNA form, the CDR3 reads TGTGCCAGCAGCCAAACTAGCGGGGGAAACGAGCAGTACTTC. Protein sequence: CASSQTSGGNEQYF.

The chain links TRBV14 to TRBJ2-3, with 8 bases that match TRBD1. The CDR3 is made up of 16 amino acids. V was pared by 9 bases and J by 1 base, with 12 bases of the junction left unmatched. The germline CDR1 and CDR2 sequences are SGHDN and FVKESK. CDR3 sequence: CASSDFLTGGTDTQYF. In DNA, the CDR3 is TGTGCCAGTAGTGACTTTTTGACAGGGGGCACAGATACGCAGTATTTT. Drawing the rest from reference TRBV14 and TRBJ2-3, the complete variable domain is EAGVTQFPSHSVIEKGQTVTLRCDPISGHDNLYWYRRVMGKEIKFLLHFVKESKQDESGMPNNRFLAERTGGTYSTLKVQPAELEDSGVYFCASSDFLTGGTDTQYFGPGTRLTVL.

The J gene is TRBJ2-7, the V gene TRBV19; TRBD1 matches 7 bases. CDR3 length: 15 residues. Trimming took 1 base from V and 2 from J; bases not matched to a gene: 5. Germline CDR1 is LNHDA and CDR2 is SQIVND (reference sequence). The CDR3 nucleotides are TGTGCCAGTAGTATAGCTCCGGGACAGACCTACGAGCAGTACTTC. Protein: CASSIAPGQTYEQYF.

V and J are TRBV30 and TRBJ1-5; maybe TRBD1 (6 bases). The CDR3 spans 13 residues. Trimming removed 2 bases at V and 7 bases at J, with 12 bases between. The germline V gene has CDR1 GTSNPN and CDR2 SVGIG (reference sequence). The CDR3 here is CAWSQGFDQPQHF. The CDR3 coding sequence is TGTGCCTGGAGTCAGGGGTTTGACCAGCCCCAGCATTTT.

The gene calls are TRBV7-2 and TRBJ1-6; no clear D gene. From germline, CDR1 is SGHTA and CDR2 FQGNSA. CDR3 length equals 13 residues. The V and J ends lost 6 bases and 5 bases respectively, with 8 bases between them. CDR3 region: CASRRTDNSPLHF. The CDR3 bases are TGTGCCAGCAGAAGGACTGATAATTCACCCCTCCACTTT. Full variable domain (rest looked up from reference TRBV7-2 and TRBJ1-6): GAGVSQSPSNKVTEKGKDVELRCDPISGHTALYWYRQSLGQGLEFLIYFQGNSAPDKSGLPSDRFSAERTGGSVSTLTIQRTQQEDSAVYLCASRRTDNSPLHFGNGTRLTVT.

Only one count was recorded for this clone. The chain is built from TRBV5-1 and TRBJ1-2; no definite D call. The CDR3 runs 12 residues. Deletions cut 0 bases from V and 8 bases from J, with 8 bases between. CDR1 is SGHRS, CDR2 YFSETQ, per germline. CDR3 amino acids: CASSLEAEGYTF. CDR3 DNA: TGCGCCAGCAGCTTGGAGGCAGAAGGCTACACCTTC.

The chain recombines TRBV19 with TRBJ1-1; 7 positions match TRBD1. The CDR3 runs to 16 residues. Germline CDR1 reads LNHDA; CDR2 reads SQIVND (reference sequence). V lost 10 bases, J lost 0 bases, and 14 bases stayed unmatched. In DNA, the CDR3 is TGTGCCACCCGATTTGAACGACAGGGATTGAACACTGAAGCTTTCTTT. This codes for CATRFERQGLNTEAFF.

This chain connects TRBV7-6 to TRBJ2-1; D not certain. V was cut by 0 bases and J by 9 bases, with 0 bases left in between. The CDR3 has 10 amino acids. In germline, CDR1 is SGHVS, CDR2 FNYEAQ. The CDR3: CASSLAEQFF. Here the CDR3 DNA reads TGTGCCAGCAGCTTAGCTGAGCAGTTCTTC.

The chain carries TRBV7-2 and TRBJ1-5; D unresolved. The CDR3 consists of 14 residues. The germline V gene encodes CDR1 SGHTA and CDR2 FQGNSA. V was shortened by 5 bases and J by 0 bases, with 8 bases between the two germline ends. The CDR3 sequence: CASSPYYSNQPQHF. The CDR3 DNA reads as TGTGCCAGCAGCCCGTATTATAGCAATCAGCCCCAGCATTTT.

This sequence joins TRBV7-9 and TRBJ2-7; TRBD1 is a possible D gene (5 bases). The V end was cut by 4 bases, the J end by 3 bases, with 19 bases between. This CDR3 spans 16 amino acids. Germline CDR1 and CDR2: SEHNR and FQNEAQ (reference sequence). The CDR3 DNA reads as TGTGCCAGCAGCTCCCTCCAGGGTAGGAAATTCTACGAGCAGTACTTC. This gives the protein CASSSLQGRKFYEQYF.

This clone came up a few times. The chain uses TRBV5-4 and TRBJ2-2; possible D gene TRBD1, 5 bases. There are 15 residues in the CDR3. The germline V gene encodes CDR1 SGHNT and CDR2 YYREEE (reference sequence). The V end was cut by 1 base, the J end by 3 bases, with 10 bases between. CDR3 nucleotides: TGTGCCAGCAGCTTGTTGGACACCGACACCGGGGAGCTGTTTTTT. Translating it yields CASSLLDTDTGELFF.

The rearrangement uses TRBV6-5 and TRBJ1-2; a weak D match, TRBD1 (6 bases). From germline, CDR1 is MNHEY and CDR2 SVGAGI. The CDR3 is 13 amino acids. V dropped 6 bases and J dropped 2 bases, with 10 bases sitting between them. The CDR3 DNA reads as TGTGCCAGCAGAAATCAGGGGAACTATGGCTACACCTTC. Translation: CASRNQGNYGYTF.

The V gene is TRBV4-1, the J gene TRBJ1-6; no clear D gene. Trimming pared 4 bases from V and 6 bases from J, leaving 4 bases between. The V gene's germline CDR1 is MGHRA and CDR2 YSYEKL. The CDR3 spans 12 residues. The CDR3 sequence: CASSLLNSPLHF. The CDR3, as DNA: TGCGCCAGCAGCCTGCTTAATTCACCCCTCCACTTT.